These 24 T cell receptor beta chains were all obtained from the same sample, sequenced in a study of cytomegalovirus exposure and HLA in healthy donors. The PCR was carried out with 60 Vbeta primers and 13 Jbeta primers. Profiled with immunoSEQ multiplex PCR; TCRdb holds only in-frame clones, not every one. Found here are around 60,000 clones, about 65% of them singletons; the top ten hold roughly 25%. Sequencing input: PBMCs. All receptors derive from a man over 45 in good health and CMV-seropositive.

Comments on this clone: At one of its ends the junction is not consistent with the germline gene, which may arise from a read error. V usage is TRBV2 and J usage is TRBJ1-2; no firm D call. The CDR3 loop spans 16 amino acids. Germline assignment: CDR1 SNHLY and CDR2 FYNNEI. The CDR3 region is CASREDKHRIIYGYTF. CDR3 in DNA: TGTGCCAGCAGGGAAGACAAACACCGTATAATCTATGGCTACACCTTC.

CDR3 DNA sequence: TGTGCCAGCAGCTACCGGGGGGACACTGAAGCTTTCTTT. This sequence encodes CASSYRGDTEAFF. The chain couples TRBV7-7 to TRBJ1-1, with D possibly being TRBD1 (5 bases). Germline V gene sequence: CDR1 SSHAT, CDR2 FNYEAQ (reference sequence). The CDR3 has 13 amino acids. The ends were cut back, 4 bases at V and 3 bases at J, with 9 bases in the middle.

The CDR3 bases are TGTGCCAGCTCACCCGACAGGTTTAGCTACACCTTC. Protein sequence: CASSPDRFSYTF. This chain connects TRBV18 to TRBJ1-2; D might be TRBD1 (6 bases). V lost 3 bases and J lost 9, with 11 bases in between. Germline values: CDR1 KGHSH, CDR2 LQKENI. The length of the CDR3 is 12 residues.

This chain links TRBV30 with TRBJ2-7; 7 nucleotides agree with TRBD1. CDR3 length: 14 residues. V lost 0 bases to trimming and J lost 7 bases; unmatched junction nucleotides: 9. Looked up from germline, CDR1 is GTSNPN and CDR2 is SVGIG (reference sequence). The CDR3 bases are TGTGCCTGGAGTGTGGCAGGGGGAATAGGGGAGCAGTACTTC. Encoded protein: CAWSVAGGIGEQYF.

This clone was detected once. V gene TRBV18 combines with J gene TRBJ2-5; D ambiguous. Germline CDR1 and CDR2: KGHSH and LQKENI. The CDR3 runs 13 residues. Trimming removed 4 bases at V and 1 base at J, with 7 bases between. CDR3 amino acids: CASSLRLQETQYF. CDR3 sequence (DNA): TGTGCCAGCTCACTGAGACTCCAAGAGACCCAGTACTTC.

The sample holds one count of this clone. The DNA for the CDR3 is TGCGCCAGCAGCCGGGGTCGTGGGAGTAACTATGGCTACACCTTC. Translated: CASSRGRGSNYGYTF. The V call is TRBV4-1, the J call TRBJ1-2; D is unresolved. Germline V lookup: CDR1 MGHRA, CDR2 YSYEKL. V lost 4 bases and J 1 base, leaving 13 bases between the germline ends. CDR3 length equals 15 residues.

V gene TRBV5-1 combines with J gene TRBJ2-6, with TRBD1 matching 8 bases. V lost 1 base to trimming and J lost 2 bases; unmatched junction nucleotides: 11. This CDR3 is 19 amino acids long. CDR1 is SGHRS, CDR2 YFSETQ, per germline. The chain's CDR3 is CASSLPPGQAYTGANVLTF. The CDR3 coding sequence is TGCGCCAGCAGCTTGCCTCCGGGACAGGCTTACACTGGGGCCAACGTCCTGACTTTC.

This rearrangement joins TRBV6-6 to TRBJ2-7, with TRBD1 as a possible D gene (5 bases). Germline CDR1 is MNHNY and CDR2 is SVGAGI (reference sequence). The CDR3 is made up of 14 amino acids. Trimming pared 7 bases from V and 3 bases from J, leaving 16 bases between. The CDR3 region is CASKSLDKIYEQYF. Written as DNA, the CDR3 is TGTGCCAGCAAGTCCTTGGACAAAATCTACGAGCAGTACTTC.

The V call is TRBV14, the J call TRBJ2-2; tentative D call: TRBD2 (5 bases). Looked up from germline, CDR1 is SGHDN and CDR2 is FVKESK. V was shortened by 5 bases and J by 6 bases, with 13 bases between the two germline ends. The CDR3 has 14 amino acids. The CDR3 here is CASSALGEPGELFF. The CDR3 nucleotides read TGTGCCAGCAGCGCCTTGGGAGAGCCCGGGGAGCTGTTTTTT.

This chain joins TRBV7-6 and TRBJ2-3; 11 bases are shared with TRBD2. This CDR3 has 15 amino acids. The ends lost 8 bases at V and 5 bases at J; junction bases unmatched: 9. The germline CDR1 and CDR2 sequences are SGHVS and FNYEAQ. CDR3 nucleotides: TGTGCCAGCGCCACCCGGACTAGCGGGTTAGATACGCAGTATTTT. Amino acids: CASATRTSGLDTQYF.

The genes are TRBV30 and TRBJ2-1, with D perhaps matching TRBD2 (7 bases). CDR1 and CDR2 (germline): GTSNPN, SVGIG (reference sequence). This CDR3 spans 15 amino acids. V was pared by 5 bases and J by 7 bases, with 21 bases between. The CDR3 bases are TGTGCCTGGGCAAGCGAAGGGGGGGGGTGGAATGAGCAGTTCTTC. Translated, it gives CAWASEGGGWNEQFF.

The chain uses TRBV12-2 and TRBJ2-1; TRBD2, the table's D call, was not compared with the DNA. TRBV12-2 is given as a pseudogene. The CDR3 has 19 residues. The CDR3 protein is CASRLAFVPGLAGNNEQFF. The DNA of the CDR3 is TGTGCAAGTCGCTTAGCCTTCGTCCCGGGACTAGCGGGAAACAATGAGCAGTTCTTC.

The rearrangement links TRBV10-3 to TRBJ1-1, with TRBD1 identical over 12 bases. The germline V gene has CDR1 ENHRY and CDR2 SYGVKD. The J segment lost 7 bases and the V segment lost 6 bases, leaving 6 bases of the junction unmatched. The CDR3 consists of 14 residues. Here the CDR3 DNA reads TGTGCCATCAGACCGGGACAGGGGGCGGATGAAGCTTTCTTT. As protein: CAIRPGQGADEAFF.

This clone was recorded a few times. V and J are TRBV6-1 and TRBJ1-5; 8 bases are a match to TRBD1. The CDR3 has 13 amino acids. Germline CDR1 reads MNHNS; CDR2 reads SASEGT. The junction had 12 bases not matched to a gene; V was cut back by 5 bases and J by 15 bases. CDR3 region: CASSPFGQGLTHF. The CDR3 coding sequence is TGTGCCAGCAGTCCTTTCGGACAGGGATTAACGCATTTT.

CDR3 DNA sequence: TGTGCCATCAGCCAACAGGGTAACACCGGGGAGCTGTTTTTT. Its translation: CAISQQGNTGELFF. The gene calls are TRBV10-3 and TRBJ2-2; TRBD1 might be the D (6 bases). The CDR3 has 14 amino acids. Trimming left V 6 bases short and J 2 bases short, with 10 bases between. From germline, CDR1 is ENHRY and CDR2 SYGVKD.

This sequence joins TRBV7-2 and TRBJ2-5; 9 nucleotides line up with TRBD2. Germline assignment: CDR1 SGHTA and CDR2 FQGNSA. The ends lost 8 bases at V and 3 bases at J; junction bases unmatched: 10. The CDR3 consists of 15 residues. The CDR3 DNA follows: TGTGCCAGCCTGAAGCGGGGGGAGATTGAAGAGACCCAGTACTTC. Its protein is CASLKRGEIEETQYF. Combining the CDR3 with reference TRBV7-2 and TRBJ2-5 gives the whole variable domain GAGVSQSPSNKVTEKGKDVELRCDPISGHTALYWYRQSLGQGLEFLIYFQGNSAPDKSGLPSDRFSAERTGGSVSTLTIQRTQQEDSAVYLCASLKRGEIEETQYFGPGTRLLVL.

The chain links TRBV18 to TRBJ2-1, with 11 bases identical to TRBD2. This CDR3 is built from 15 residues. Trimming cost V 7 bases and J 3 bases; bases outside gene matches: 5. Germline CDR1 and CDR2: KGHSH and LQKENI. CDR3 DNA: TGTGCCAGCTTAAGGGGACTAGCGGACTACAATGAGCAGTTCTTC. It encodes CASLRGLADYNEQFF. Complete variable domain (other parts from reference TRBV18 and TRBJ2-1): NAGVMQNPRHLVRRRGQEARLRCSPMKGHSHVYWYRQLPEEGLKFMVYLQKENIIDESGMPKERFSAEFPKEGPSILRIQQVVRGDSAAYFCASLRGLADYNEQFFGPGTRLTVL.

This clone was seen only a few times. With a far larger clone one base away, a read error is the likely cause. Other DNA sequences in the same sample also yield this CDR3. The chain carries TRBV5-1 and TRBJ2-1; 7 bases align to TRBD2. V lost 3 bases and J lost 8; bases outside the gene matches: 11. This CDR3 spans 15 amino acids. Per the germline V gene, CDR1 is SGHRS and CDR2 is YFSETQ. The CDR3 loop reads CASSSSGLAAYEQFF. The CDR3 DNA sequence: TGCGCCAGCAGCTCCTCCGGTCTAGCGGCCTATGAGCAGTTCTTC. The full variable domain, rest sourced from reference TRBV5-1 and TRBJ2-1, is KAGVTQTPRYLIKTRGQQVTLSCSPISGHRSVSWYQQTPGQGLQFLFEYFSETQRNKGNFPGRFSGRQFSNSRSEMNVSTLELGDSALYLCASSSSGLAAYEQFFGPGTRLTVL.

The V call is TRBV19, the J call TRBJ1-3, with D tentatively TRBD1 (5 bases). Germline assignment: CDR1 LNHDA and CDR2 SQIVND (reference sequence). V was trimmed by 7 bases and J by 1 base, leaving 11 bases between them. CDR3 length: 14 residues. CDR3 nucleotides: TGTGCCAGTAAGGGCGGGGGTTCTGGAAACACCATATATTTT. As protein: CASKGGGSGNTIYF.

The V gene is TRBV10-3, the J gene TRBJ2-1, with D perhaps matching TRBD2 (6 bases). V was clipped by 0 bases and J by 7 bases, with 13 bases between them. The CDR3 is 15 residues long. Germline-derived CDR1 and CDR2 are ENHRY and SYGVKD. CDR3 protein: CAISESRLVGNEQFF. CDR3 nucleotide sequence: TGTGCCATCAGTGAGTCAAGACTAGTAGGAAATGAGCAGTTCTTC.

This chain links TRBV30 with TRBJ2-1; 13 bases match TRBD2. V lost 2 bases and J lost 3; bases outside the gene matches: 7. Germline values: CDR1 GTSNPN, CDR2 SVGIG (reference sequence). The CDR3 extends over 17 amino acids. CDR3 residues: CAWSRRLAGGNYNEQFF. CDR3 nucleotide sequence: TGTGCCTGGAGTCGACGACTAGCGGGGGGCAACTACAATGAGCAGTTCTTC.

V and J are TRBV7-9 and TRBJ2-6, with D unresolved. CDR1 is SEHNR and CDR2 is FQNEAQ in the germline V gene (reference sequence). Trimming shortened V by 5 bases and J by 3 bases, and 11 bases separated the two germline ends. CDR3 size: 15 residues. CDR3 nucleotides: TGTGCCAGCAGCCCCCCCCCATTTGGGGCCAACGTCCTGACTTTC. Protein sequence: CASSPPPFGANVLTF. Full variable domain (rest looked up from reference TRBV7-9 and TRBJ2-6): DTGVSQNPRHKITKRGQNVTFRCDPISEHNRLYWYRQTLGQGPEFLTYFQNEAQLEKSRLLSDRFSAERPKGSFSTLEIQRTEQGDSAMYLCASSPPPFGANVLTFGAGSRLTVL.

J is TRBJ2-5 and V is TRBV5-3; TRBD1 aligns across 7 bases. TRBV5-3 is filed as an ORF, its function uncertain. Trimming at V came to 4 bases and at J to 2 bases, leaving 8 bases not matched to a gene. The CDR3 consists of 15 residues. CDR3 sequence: CARSQGTANQETQYF. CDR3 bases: TGTGCCAGAAGCCAGGGGACAGCTAATCAAGAGACCCAGTACTTC.

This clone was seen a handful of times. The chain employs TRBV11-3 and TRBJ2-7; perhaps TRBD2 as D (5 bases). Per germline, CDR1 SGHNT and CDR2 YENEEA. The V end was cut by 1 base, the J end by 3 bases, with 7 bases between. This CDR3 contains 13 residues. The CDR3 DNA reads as TGTGCCAGCAGCTTAGGTGAGGGCTACGAGCAGTACTTC. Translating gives CASSLGEGYEQYF. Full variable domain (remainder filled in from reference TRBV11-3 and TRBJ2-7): EAGVVQSPRYKIIEKKQPVAFWCNPISGHNTLYWYLQNLGQGPELLIRYENEEAVDDSQLPKDRFSAERLKGVDSTLKIQPAELGDSAVYLCASSLGEGYEQYFGPGTRLTVT.